The 13 T cell receptor beta chains below all came from one sample that was sequenced in a study of Graves' ophthalmopathy and Graves' hyperthyroidism. Transcripts of RNA were the source for amplifying TCR beta CDR3 regions. The workflow started with a first-round RT-PCR run with HTBI primers and then moved on to a second-round multiplex PCR. TCRdb re-called the multiplex PCR reads with MiXCR, one entry per CDR3 protein. The sample shows 1 million to 1.3 million distinct CDR3 sequences, approximately 35% of them seen only once. Sequencing input: peripheral blood or thyroid tissue (not recorded which). The receptor source for this set is an adult man with Graves' hyperthyroidism.

The chain employs TRBV19 and TRBJ2-2; no clear D. The ends were cut back, 4 bases at V and 7 bases at J, with 10 bases in the middle. CDR3 length: 13 amino acids. Germline V CDR1 and CDR2: LNHDA, SQIVND (reference sequence). The CDR3 DNA follows: TGTGCCAGTAGTAGGGCAGGCAGCGGGGAGCTGTTTTTT. Its protein is CASSRAGSGELFF.

To note about this clonotype: A much larger clone lies a single base off, so this may be a read error. V gene TRBV7-9 combines with J gene TRBJ2-7; 8 positions agree with TRBD1. Looked up from germline, CDR1 is SEHNR and CDR2 is FQNEAQ (reference sequence). J gave up 3 bases and V 7 bases, and 5 bases lay outside the gene matches. CDR3 size: 13 residues. The CDR3 region is CASTQGQDYEQYF. The CDR3 region has the DNA TGTGCCAGCACCCAGGGACAGGACTACGAGCAGTACTTC.

The CDR3 DNA reads TGTGCCAGCAGCTTAGTAAGGAGAGCCTACGAGCAGTACTTC. Amino acids: CASSLVRRAYEQYF. The rearrangement uses TRBV11-2 and TRBJ2-7; D gene uncertain. This CDR3 region has 14 residues. Germline CDR1 and CDR2: SGHAT and FQNNGV. Trimming took off 1 base at V and 2 bases at J, with 9 bases between the two ends.

There are a few counts of this clonotype. The V gene is TRBV6-6, the J gene TRBJ1-2; possibly TRBD1 for D (5 bases). V dropped 4 bases and J dropped 3 bases, with 9 bases sitting between them. The CDR3 sequence is 13 residues long. The germline V gene encodes CDR1 MNHNY and CDR2 SVGAGI (reference sequence). CDR3 nucleotides: TGTGCCAGCAGTTTGTGGGGGGACTATGGCTACACCTTC. Amino acids: CASSLWGDYGYTF.

This clonotype was seen only once. The J gene is TRBJ1-3, the V gene TRBV20-1; D is possibly TRBD1 (6 bases). CDR3 length equals 16 residues. V was clipped by 2 bases and J by 0 bases, with 14 bases between them. Looked up from germline, CDR1 is DFQATT and CDR2 is SNEGSKA (reference sequence). This chain's CDR3 is CSARPLDRRSGNTIYF. The CDR3 nucleotides are TGCAGTGCTAGACCCCTTGACAGGCGCTCTGGAAACACCATATATTTT.

V usage is TRBV10-3 and J usage is TRBJ1-1; D remains unclear. V shed 2 bases and J shed 7 bases, with 5 bases lying between them. The CDR3 length is 11 residues. Germline CDR1 reads ENHRY; CDR2 reads SYGVKD. CDR3 region: CAISEKFEAFF. CDR3 nucleotide sequence: TGTGCCATCAGTGAGAAATTTGAAGCTTTCTTT.

This clonotype was detected many times. The V and J genes are TRBV2 and TRBJ1-5; unclear D gene. Trimming left V 5 bases short and J 3 bases short, with 8 bases between. The germline CDR1 and CDR2 sequences are SNHLY and FYNNEI. This CDR3 spans 13 amino acids. The CDR3 nucleotides are TGTGCCAGCAGTACTGAATACAATCAGCCCCAGCATTTT. Amino acids: CASSTEYNQPQHF. The entire variable domain, with the rest obtained from reference TRBV2 and TRBJ1-5, is as follows: EPEVTQTPSHQVTQMGQEVILRCVPISNHLYFYWYRQILGQKVEFLVSFYNNEISEKSEIFDDQFSVERPDGSNFTLKIRSTKLEDSAMYFCASSTEYNQPQHFGDGTRLSIL.

This clonotype has only a few counts. V and J are TRBV4-3 and TRBJ1-6, with a weak D call TRBD1 (6 bases). This CDR3 spans 16 amino acids. CDR1 LGHNA and CDR2 YSLEER come from the germline V gene. Between the trimmed V and J ends, which lost 1 base and 10 bases, there was a span of 17 bases. CDR3 nucleotide sequence: TGCGCCAGCAGCCAAGCTGCGGGGGCTTGGTCGTCACCCCTCCACTTT. Protein: CASSQAAGAWSSPLHF.

This clonotype occurred a few times. The genes are TRBV6-2 or TRBV6-3 and TRBJ1-2; no definite D call. The CDR3 loop spans 14 amino acids. V was trimmed by 4 bases and J by 5 bases, leaving 14 bases between them. Germline V gene data show CDR1 as MNHEY and CDR2 as SVGEGT. CDR3 in DNA: TGTGCCAGCAGTTTAATTAACAGCAAATATGGCTACACCTTC. Protein: CASSLINSKYGYTF.

In this sample, this clonotype turned up many times. The chain has TRBV24-1 and TRBJ2-5; 7 bases are shared with TRBD2. CDR3 length: 15 amino acids. The ends lost 2 bases at V and 0 bases at J; junction bases unmatched: 2. The V gene's germline CDR1 is KGHDR and CDR2 SFDVKD. The CDR3 DNA reads TGTGCCACCAGTGATTACGGGAGGCACCAAGAGACCCAGTACTTC. Translation: CATSDYGRHQETQYF.

This clonotype was recorded a few times. This may arise from a read error, as a much more abundant clone is one base away. The chain links TRBV7-3 to TRBJ2-7, with D possibly TRBD2 on 5 matching bases. The germline gives CDR1 SGHTA, CDR2 FQGTGA. This CDR3 comprises 13 residues. In DNA, the CDR3 is TGTGCCGGCAGCTTAATCGCGGGTTACGAGCAGTACTTC. It codes for CAGSLIAGYEQYF. Drawing the rest from reference TRBV7-3 and TRBJ2-7, the complete variable domain is GAGVSQTPSNKVTEKGKYVELRCDPISGHTALYWYRQSLGQGPEFLIYFQGTGAADDSGLPNDRFFAVRPEGSVSTLKIQRTERGDSAVYLCAGSLIAGYEQYFGPGTRLTVT.

This clonotype was picked up many times. The chain carries TRBV7-2 and TRBJ1-4; 9 nucleotides align to TRBD1. Germline CDR1 and CDR2: SGHTA and FQGNSA. V was clipped by 1 base and J by 5 bases; unmatched bases: 2. CDR3 length: 15 amino acids. The CDR3 sequence is CASSLGGTGNEKLFF. In DNA, the CDR3 is TGTGCCAGCAGCTTAGGGGGGACAGGGAATGAAAAACTGTTTTTT.

This chain joins TRBV29-1 and TRBJ1-1; D possibly corresponds to TRBD1 (5 bases). CDR1 SQVTM and CDR2 ANQGSEA come from the germline V gene. This CDR3 has 14 amino acids. The V end was cut by 4 bases, the J end by 4 bases, with 16 bases between. CDR3 nucleotide sequence: TGCAGCGTTGTAGATTTGGACAAAGGCACTGAAGCTTTCTTT. Protein: CSVVDLDKGTEAFF.